The 3 T cell receptor beta chains below come from one sample, sequenced in a study of T cells after yellow fever vaccination. Using its own MiXCR run on the 5' RACE reads, TCRdb lists one record per CDR3 protein. The top ten hold 35% to 40% of the sample, which has around 200,000 distinct CDR3 sequences, around 10% seen once. This specimen consisted of CD8+ T cells sorted from PBMCs, obtained 15 days after the yellow fever booster vaccination. The source is a man between 18 and 29 years old who received the YFV17D yellow fever vaccine.

This clonotype was seen many times. The chain carries TRBV14 and TRBJ1-5; maybe TRBD1 (5 bases). V lost 0 bases and J 3 bases, leaving 15 bases between the germline ends. Looked up from germline, CDR1 is SGHDN and CDR2 is FVKESK. This CDR3 is 17 amino acids long. This CDR3 reads CASSQDPSGPINQPQHF. The CDR3 DNA reads as TGTGCCAGCAGCCAAGACCCCTCAGGGCCTATCAATCAGCCCCAGCATTTT.

The table lists this clonotype with a few counts. The chain joins TRBV19 to TRBJ1-2; tentative D call: TRBD1 (5 bases). The V gene's germline CDR1 is LNHDA and CDR2 SQIVND (reference sequence). V was clipped by 5 bases and J by 8 bases, with 12 bases between them. CDR3 length: 12 residues. This chain's CDR3 is CASSPGPLGYTF. The CDR3 nucleotides are TGTGCCAGTAGTCCGGGACCGTTGGGCTACACCTTC.

This clonotype was counted between two and nine times. The J gene is TRBJ1-1, the V gene TRBV4-1, with D unresolved. V lost 4 bases and J 1 base, leaving 7 bases between the germline ends. The CDR3 consists of 13 residues. Per the germline V gene, CDR1 is MGHRA and CDR2 is YSYEKL. The DNA of the CDR3 is TGCGCCAGCAGCCGGAGCAGGAACACTGAAGCTTTCTTT. Encoded protein: CASSRSRNTEAFF.